This TCR beta chain was retrieved from a study of cytomegalovirus exposure and HLA in healthy donors. Points from the study as a whole: Earlier findings revealed that most TCR beta V segments proved productive either about 90% or about 30% of the time.

Primers included in the PCR were 60 Vbeta and 13 Jbeta primers. Profiled with immunoSEQ multiplex PCR; TCRdb holds only in-frame clones, not every one. The sample data list 65,000 to 90,000 clones. Worth noting for this clone: Its antigen remains unknown.

This CDR3 has 15 residues. The germline gives CDR1 LNHDA, CDR2 SQIVND (reference sequence). V lost 3 bases to trimming and J lost 5 bases; unmatched junction nucleotides: 3. Source material: PBMCs. The receptor was derived from a female donor in good health and CMV-seropositive. The gene calls are TRBV19 and TRBJ2-1; TRBD2 agrees at 11 bases. The CDR3: CASSMTSGDDNEQFF. The DNA of the CDR3 is TGTGCCAGTAGTATGACTAGCGGGGACGACAATGAGCAGTTCTTC.